The TCR beta chain under discussion was sequenced for a study of blood T cells in healthy people across ages. Caucasian individuals from Russia who were healthy and aged about 6 to 90 acted as donors. Per sample, a minimum of 6 million PBMCs were isolated. This clonotype was seen a few times. The CDR3 loop spans 13 amino acids. The germline V and J ends were trimmed by 3 bases and 4 bases, with 13 bases remaining between them. The germline V gene has CDR1 DFQATT and CDR2 SNEGSKA (reference sequence). A second 7 to 11 cycle PCR used barcoded and J-beta primers. TCRdb recomputed calls from the 5' RACE reads with MiXCR, one row per CDR3 protein. The sample lists 1,500,000 or so distinct CDR3 sequences, roughly 43% occurring once.

The J gene is TRBJ2-7, the V gene TRBV20-1; D is ambiguous. This receptor was obtained from a woman aged 18-35 years in good health. Sequenced input: blood. The CDR3 sequence: CSASVGVGYEQYF. In DNA form, the CDR3 reads TGCAGTGCTAGTGTTGGGGTGGGTTACGAGCAGTACTTC.